A single T cell receptor beta chain is shown here with its context. This clone's antigen is unknown. The input lacks base qualities; no much larger clone sits a single base away. The CDR3 contains 16 residues, cysteine and phenylalanine counted. The entry retains the CDR3 DNA only, 48 bases that are in frame from base 1. At the junction V is shortened by 5 bases and J by 4 bases; bases outside the gene matches: 10. Reading the germline V gene (reference sequence) gives CDR1 SGHKS and CDR2 YYEKEE. The library was made by PCR. The sequencer listed for this sample is Illumina HiSeq 2500. TCR library preparation used molecular barcoding, with unique molecular identifiers applied to normalize quantification of the TCRbeta repertoire. TCRdb reprocessed the public reads (quality trimming at Q25 with fastp, clone calling with MiXCR) and kept in-frame beta chains. Under each unique CDR3 protein, matching rows form one entry showing the most common genes and DNA. The sample data list 600,000 to 800,000 distinct CDR3 sequences, and around 14% of these were observed just once. Of the sample, roughly 0.77% falls within the top ten clones.

The data were taken from a study of T-cell reconstitution after alpha-beta-depleted transplantation in children (dated by TCRdb to 2016 to 2017). In terms of the full investigation: Using TCR repertoire profiling, the study quantitatively followed how T-cell immune reconstitution unfolded in children after TCRalphabeta/CD19-depleted allogeneic hematopoietic cell transplantation. On the study overall, not on this receptor specifically: In some patients, the high TCRbeta diversity seen at day 60 was put down to recipient T cells and intrathymic progenitors that had survived conditioning. Over subsequent months, a decline in hyperexpanded clone frequencies was noted, and after one year, T-cell counts and TCRbeta diversity were mostly ascribed to newly produced T cells. About two months after transplant, the apparently early recovery of alphabetaT-cell counts reportedly depended on just several hundred clones that had expanded rapidly and came from non-depleted graft cells.

Per the publication, the treatment or condition label means: allogeneic hematopoietic cell transplantation with graft depleted of TCRalphabeta T cells and CD19 B cells. The children who served as transplant recipients had been given grafts of TCRalphabeta/CD19-depleted allogeneic hematopoietic cells. The chain uses TRBV5-5 and TRBJ2-1; TRBD1 matches 9 bases in the middle. The sequence derives from a girl aged 2 to 10 with congenital amegakaryocytic thrombocytopenia, due to receive a stem cell transplant. Here the sequenced sample was PBMCs, taken before TCRalphabeta/CD19-depleted stem cell transplant. The nucleotide sequence is TGTGCCAGCAGTCCCGCCGGGACAGGGTATTACAATGAGCAGTTCTTC. Its translation is CASSPAGTGYYNEQFF. This CDR3, with the reference TRBV5-5 and TRBJ2-1 proteins standing in past its ends, gives the full variable domain DAGVTQSPTHLIKTRGQQVTLRCSPISGHKSVSWYQQVLGQGPQFIFQYYEKEERGRGNFPDRFSARQFPNYSSELNVNALLLGDSALYLCASSPAGTGYYNEQFFGPGTRLTVL.